The clone carrying this TCR beta chain was counted between two and nine times. V dropped 2 bases and J dropped 8; count of bases not matched to a gene: 6. The CDR3 has 15 amino acids. Looked up from germline, CDR1 is MNHNY and CDR2 is SVGAGI (reference sequence). These data come from a study of T cell repertoires in cytomegalovirus infection. The wider study: From public TCR beta signatures came an indication of both CMV infection and matching HLA type.

Using its own MiXCR run on the reads, TCRdb lists one record per CDR3 protein. This sample has roughly 630,000 distinct CDR3 sequences, with 20% to 30% found just once. This receptor was taken from a human donor in good health (CMV status not recorded). Some clones in this sample may be carry-over from other donors' samples. Specimen: CD8+ T cells from PBMCs. V usage is TRBV6-6 and J usage is TRBJ1-4; 9 nucleotides align to TRBD1. This CDR3 is CASSYRDRVGEKLFF. The CDR3 DNA reads TGTGCCAGCAGTTACAGGGACAGGGTTGGCGAAAAACTGTTTTTT.